Listed below are T cell receptor beta chains from one sample, sequenced in a study of spatial heterogeneity in lung cancer. TCRdb redid the calling of the 5' RACE reads with MiXCR, one entry per CDR3 protein. Of fewer than 20,000 distinct CDR3 sequences detected, under 20% appear once; the ten largest clones hold more than 13%. Sequenced material: PBMCs, taken at surgery. The receptor source for this set is a male donor with early-stage non-small cell lung cancer. Each CDR3 is given with its conserved first and last residue. The D gene is left open where the match is weak. The size of a clone is reported for some rows only, either as once, few or many, or as a class for expanded clones.

.	TRBV6-1	TRBJ2-6	.	CASSEEKLGTGSGANVLTF	TGTGCCAGCAGTGAAGAAAAGTTGGGAACAGGCTCTGGGGCCAACGTCCTGACTTTC
.	TRBV29-1	TRBJ2-1	.	CSVVPSSNEQFF	TGCAGCGTTGTCCCTAGCAGCAATGAGCAGTTCTTC
many	TRBV19	TRBJ2-1	TRBD2	CASSIETSGAYNEQFF	TGTGCCAGTAGTATAGAGACTAGCGGAGCATACAATGAGCAGTTCTTC
many	TRBV7-9	TRBJ2-1	TRBD1	CASSLGTGNEQFF	TGTGCCAGCAGCTTAGGGACAGGGAATGAGCAGTTCTTC
many	TRBV11-1	TRBJ2-5	TRBD2	CASSPGSSGAIQETQYF	TGTGCCAGCAGCCCAGGCTCTAGCGGGGCGATACAAGAGACCCAGTACTTC
.	TRBV2	TRBJ2-1	TRBD1	CASSEDRGRYNEQFF	TGTGCCAGCAGTGAAGACAGGGGGCGATACAATGAGCAGTTCTTC
.	TRBV5-1	TRBJ2-5	.	CASSLAGTRSETQYF	TGCGCCAGCAGCTTGGCGGGGACACGGTCTGAGACCCAGTACTTC
many	TRBV7-3	TRBJ2-3	.	CASSLTNGADTQYF	TGTGCCAGCAGCTTAACGAATGGAGCAGATACGCAGTATTTT
many	TRBV6-2/TRBV6-3	TRBJ2-3	TRBD2	CASRTSGTDTQYF	TGTGCCAGCAGAACTAGCGGCACAGATACGCAGTATTTT
many	TRBV30	TRBJ2-3	.	CAWTRGTDTQYF	TGTGCCTGGACTAGGGGGACAGATACGCAGTATTTT